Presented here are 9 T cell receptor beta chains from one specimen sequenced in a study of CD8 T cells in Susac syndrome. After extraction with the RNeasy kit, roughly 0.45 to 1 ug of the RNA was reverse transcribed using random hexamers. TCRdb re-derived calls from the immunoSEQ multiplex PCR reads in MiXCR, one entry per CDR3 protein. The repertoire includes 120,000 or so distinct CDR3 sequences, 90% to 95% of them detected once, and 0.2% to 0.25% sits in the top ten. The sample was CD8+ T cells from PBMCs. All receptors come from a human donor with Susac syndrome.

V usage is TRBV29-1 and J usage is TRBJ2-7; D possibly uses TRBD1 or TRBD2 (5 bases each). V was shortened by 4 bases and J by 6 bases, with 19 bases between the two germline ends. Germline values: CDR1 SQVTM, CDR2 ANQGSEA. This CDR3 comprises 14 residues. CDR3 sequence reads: CSVGMEARGSEQYF. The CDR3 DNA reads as TGCAGCGTTGGCATGGAGGCCCGGGGCTCCGAGCAGTACTTC.

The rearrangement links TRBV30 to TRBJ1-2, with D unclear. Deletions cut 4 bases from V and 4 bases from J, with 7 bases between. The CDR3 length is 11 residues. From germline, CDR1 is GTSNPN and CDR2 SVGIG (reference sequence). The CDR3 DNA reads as TGTGCCTGGACACGGGCCTATGGCTACACCTTC. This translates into CAWTRAYGYTF.

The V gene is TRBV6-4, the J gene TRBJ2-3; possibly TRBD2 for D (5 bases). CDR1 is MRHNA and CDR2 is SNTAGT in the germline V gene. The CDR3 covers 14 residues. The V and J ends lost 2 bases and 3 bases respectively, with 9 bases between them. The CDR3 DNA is TGTGCCAGCAGTGACAGCGGTCAGACAGATACGCAGTATTTT. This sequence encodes CASSDSGQTDTQYF.

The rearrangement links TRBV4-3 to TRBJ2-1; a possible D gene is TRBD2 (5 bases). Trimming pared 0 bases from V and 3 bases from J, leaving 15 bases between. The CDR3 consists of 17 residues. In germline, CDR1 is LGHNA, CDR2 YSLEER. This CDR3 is CASSQDFWRSGYNEQFF. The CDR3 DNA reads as TGCGCCAGCAGCCAAGATTTTTGGAGGTCTGGCTACAATGAGCAGTTCTTC.

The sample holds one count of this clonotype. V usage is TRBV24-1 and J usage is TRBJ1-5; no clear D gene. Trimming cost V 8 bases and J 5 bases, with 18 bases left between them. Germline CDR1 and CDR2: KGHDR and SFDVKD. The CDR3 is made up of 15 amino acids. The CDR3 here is CATTDCERADQPQHF. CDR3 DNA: TGTGCCACCACCGACTGTGAAAGGGCCGATCAGCCCCAGCATTTT.

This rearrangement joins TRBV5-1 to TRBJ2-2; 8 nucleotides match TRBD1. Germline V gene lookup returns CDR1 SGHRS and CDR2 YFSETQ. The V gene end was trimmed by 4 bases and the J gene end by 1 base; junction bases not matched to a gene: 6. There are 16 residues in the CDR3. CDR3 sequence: CASSGQGAKNTGELFF. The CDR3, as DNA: TGCGCCAGCAGCGGCCAGGGGGCTAAGAACACCGGGGAGCTGTTTTTT.

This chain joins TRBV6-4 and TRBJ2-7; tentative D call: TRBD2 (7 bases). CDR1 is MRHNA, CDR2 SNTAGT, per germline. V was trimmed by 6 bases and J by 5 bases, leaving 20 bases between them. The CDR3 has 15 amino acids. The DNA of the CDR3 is TGTGCCAGCAGCCCTCTTGGGGGGGGGCCCCACGAGCAGTACTTC. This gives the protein CASSPLGGGPHEQYF.

The CDR3 region is CASSQAGGNQETQYF. The CDR3 region has the DNA TGCGCCAGCAGCCAAGCGGGGGGTAACCAAGAGACCCAGTACTTC. The chain employs TRBV4-1 and TRBJ2-5, with 7 bases fitting TRBD2. Germline CDR1 is MGHRA and CDR2 is YSYEKL. The CDR3 sequence is 15 residues long. Trimming removed 1 base from V and 0 bases from J; junction bases left unmatched: 2.

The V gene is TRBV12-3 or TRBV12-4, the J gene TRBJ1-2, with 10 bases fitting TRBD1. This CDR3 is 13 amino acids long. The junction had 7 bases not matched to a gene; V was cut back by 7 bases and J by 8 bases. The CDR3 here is CASIGGTGAGYTF. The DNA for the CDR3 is TGTGCCAGCATCGGGGGGACAGGGGCCGGCTACACCTTC.